This is a list of T cell receptor beta chains from one sample in a study of T cells of healthy individuals. Each CDR3 protein gets one entry after TCRdb re-called the 5' RACE reads with MiXCR. The table shows tens of thousands of distinct CDR3 sequences, with 15% to 20% occurring only once. The origin of the receptors is a human donor in good health. Both conserved end residues are part of each CDR3. The D gene is left open where the match is weak. Some rows mark clone size as missing; the rest say once, few, many or name a class of expanded clone.

clone_size j_call v_call d_call cdr3_aa cdr3_nt
few TRBJ2-7 TRBV4-1 TRBD1 CASSQADRAPYEQYF TGCGCCAGCAGCCAAGCCGACAGGGCGCCCTACGAGCAGTACTTC
few TRBJ2-5 TRBV28 TRBD1 CASSQGGQGETQYF TGTGCCAGCAGCCAAGGTGGACAGGGAGAGACCCAGTACTTC
many TRBJ1-1 TRBV9 TRBD1 CASSEDGQGGLAFF TGTGCCAGCAGCGAGGACGGACAGGGGGGTTTGGCTTTCTTT
many TRBJ2-1 TRBV3-1 NA CASSHELPDGPTLYNEQFF TGTGCCAGCAGCCACGAACTCCCGGATGGGCCCACCCTATACAATGAGCAGTTCTTC
many TRBJ2-5 TRBV5-1 NA CASSLGSDGSQYF TGCGCCAGCAGCTTGGGGTCGGATGGTTCCCAGTACTTC
few TRBJ2-1 TRBV5-1 TRBD2 CASSHTAASGNLRYNEQFF TGCGCCAGCAGTCACACCGCGGCTAGCGGAAACCTCCGCTACAATGAGCAGTTCTTC
NA TRBJ2-7 TRBV28 NA CASSRDSREQYF TGTGCCAGCAGTCGGGACTCGCGCGAGCAGTACTTC
many TRBJ1-3 TRBV10-3 NA CAIMPSDGNTIYF TGTGCCATCATGCCCAGCGATGGAAACACCATATATTTT
few TRBJ1-5 TRBV4-1 NA CASSQVRGAGQPQHF TGCGCCAGCAGCCAAGTAAGGGGAGCAGGTCAGCCCCAGCATTTT
NA TRBJ1-5 TRBV2 NA CASRGGEQPQHF TGTGCCAGCAGGGGGGGGGAGCAGCCCCAGCATTTT